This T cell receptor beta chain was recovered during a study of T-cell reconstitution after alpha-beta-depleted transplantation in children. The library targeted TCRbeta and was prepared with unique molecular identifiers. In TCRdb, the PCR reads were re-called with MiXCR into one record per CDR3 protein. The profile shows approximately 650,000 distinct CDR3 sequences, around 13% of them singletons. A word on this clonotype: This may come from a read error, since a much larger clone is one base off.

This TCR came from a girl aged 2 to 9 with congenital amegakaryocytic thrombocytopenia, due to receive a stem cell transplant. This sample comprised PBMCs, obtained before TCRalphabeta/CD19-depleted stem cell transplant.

CDR3 nucleotides: TGTGCCAGCAAAGTGGAGGGCGGCGACACCTTC. Translating it yields CASKVEGGDTF. The chain recombines TRBV28 with TRBJ1-2; D is unresolved. CDR1 and CDR2 from the germline V gene are MDHEN and SYDVKM. V lost 7 bases and J lost 12, with 15 bases in between. This CDR3 is built from 11 residues.